A single sample is the source of the 9 T cell receptor beta chains below, sequenced in a study of blood T cell repertoires in COVID-19. Sequencing used immunoSEQ multiplex PCR; TCRdb keeps in-frame clones, though not all of them. This table holds fewer than 300,000 clones, roughly 88% found once. Material: peripheral blood. Every receptor here comes from a man aged 18 to 35 with active or convalescent COVID-19.

This clone was recorded only once. The chain employs TRBV19 and TRBJ2-7; TRBD1 matches 9 bases. V shed 5 bases, J shed 2 bases, and the junction held 4 bases outside the gene matches. Germline CDR1 LNHDA, CDR2 SQIVND (reference sequence). The CDR3 totals 14 residues. The CDR3 protein is CASSGGTGPYEQYF. CDR3 in DNA: TGTGCCAGTAGTGGGGGGACAGGGCCCTACGAGCAGTACTTC. The full variable domain, with the rest looked up from reference TRBV19 and TRBJ2-7, is DGGITQSPKYLFRKEGQNVTLSCEQNLNHDAMYWYRQDPGQGLRLIYYSQIVNDFQKGDIAEGYSVSREKKESFPLTVTSAQKNPTAFYLCASSGGTGPYEQYFGPGTRLTVT.

The genes are TRBV2 and TRBJ1-5, with TRBD1 as a possible D gene (5 bases). The V gene lost 7 bases and the J gene lost 5 bases, with 9 bases spanning the gap. This CDR3 has 12 residues. Per the germline V gene, CDR1 is SNHLY and CDR2 is FYNNEI. The CDR3 nucleotides are TGTGCCAGCAACCTAGGGGATCAGCCCCAGCATTTT. Its protein product is CASNLGDQPQHF.

This chain uses TRBV15 with TRBJ2-3, with D uncertain. The ends were cut back, 0 bases at V and 2 bases at J, with 3 bases in the middle. The CDR3 sequence is 13 residues long. CDR1 LNHNV and CDR2 YYDKDF come from the germline V gene (reference sequence). CDR3 nucleotides: TGTGCCACCAGCAGAGATATCACAGATACGCAGTATTTT. The encoded protein is CATSRDITDTQYF.

This rearrangement joins TRBV29-1 to TRBJ1-2, with D uncertain. CDR1 and CDR2 from the germline V gene are SQVTM and ANQGSEA. This CDR3 is 12 amino acids long. Trimming left V 4 bases short and J 2 bases short, with 8 bases between. CDR3 in DNA: TGCAGCGTTGGATCAGAAAACTATGGCTACACCTTC. Protein sequence: CSVGSENYGYTF.

The chain carries TRBV25-1 and TRBJ2-3; 7 positions match TRBD2. The CDR3 loop spans 13 amino acids. Germline CDR1 is MGHDK and CDR2 is SYGVNS. The V gene end was trimmed by 3 bases and the J gene end by 8 bases; junction bases not matched to a gene: 5. CDR3 amino acids: CASSDRGGGTQYF. For the CDR3, the DNA is TGTGCCAGCAGTGATCGGGGCGGGGGTACGCAGTATTTT.

V and J are TRBV15 and TRBJ2-2, with D maybe TRBD1 (5 bases). This CDR3 contains 14 residues. V was shortened by 4 bases and J by 9 bases, with 15 bases between the two germline ends. The germline CDR1 and CDR2 sequences are LNHNV and YYDKDF (reference sequence). This CDR3 reads CATSTLLGRRELFF. The CDR3 bases are TGTGCCACCAGCACCCTTTTGGGGCGGAGGGAGCTGTTTTTT. Supplemented by reference TRBV15 and TRBJ2-2, the full variable domain reads DAMVIQNPRYQVTQFGKPVTLSCSQTLNHNVMYWYQQKSSQAPKLLFHYYDKDFNNEADTPDNFQSRRPNTSFCFLDIRSPGLGDTAMYLCATSTLLGRRELFFGEGSRLTVL.

This clone was observed once. The chain carries TRBV11-2 and TRBJ1-2, with 10 positions matching TRBD1. The CDR3 is 17 amino acids. The junction had 13 bases not matched to a gene; V was cut back by 5 bases and J by 4 bases. Germline V lookup: CDR1 SGHAT, CDR2 FQNNGV. The DNA for the CDR3 is TGTGCCAGCAGCGCGGGGGGACAGGGGACCTTTTTCTATGGCTACACCTTC. Its protein is CASSAGGQGTFFYGYTF. The full variable domain, in which reference TRBV11-2 and TRBJ1-2 provide the parts outside the CDR3, is EAGVAQSPRYKIIEKRQSVAFWCNPISGHATLYWYQQILGQGPKLLIQFQNNGVVDDSQLPKDRFSAERLKGVDSTLKIQPAKLEDSAVYLCASSAGGQGTFFYGYTFGSGTRLTVV.

V usage is TRBV5-1 and J usage is TRBJ1-6; D is uncertain. The V end lost 6 bases, the J end lost 10 bases, and 14 bases lay between the germline ends. The CDR3 sequence is 13 residues long. Germline loops: CDR1 SGHRS, CDR2 YFSETQ. CDR3 loop: CASTLEGASPLHF. CDR3 nucleotides: TGCGCCAGCACCCTCGAGGGCGCCTCACCCCTCCACTTT.

The V gene is TRBV7-6, the J gene TRBJ2-1, with TRBD1 matching 8 bases. This CDR3 has 15 residues. With V trimmed by 4 bases and J by 8 bases, 10 bases remained unmatched. CDR1 is SGHVS, CDR2 FNYEAQ, per germline. CDR3 in DNA: TGTGCCAGCAGCTACCCGGGACAGGATAGATATGAGCAGTTCTTC. It is translated as CASSYPGQDRYEQFF.